This T cell receptor beta chain was recorded in a study of human T cells and chemical hapten exposure. For the study at large: Weekly diphenylcyclopropenone doses were given to patients' scalps across the approximately 26-week study. The study patch tested 0.01% DPC on the upper back and read results at 6 days. It was small differences in pooled library volume that mainly caused per-sample TCR yields to vary. Findings and limits, study-wide: The study found that PT1 expanded TCR counts correlated positively with patch test score.

The CDR3 spans 14 residues. Per germline, CDR1 LGHNA and CDR2 YNFKEQ. The V end was cut by 0 bases, the J end by 1 base, with 6 bases between. The sample's time point: patch test 2, 6 weeks after DPC sensitization. Stated treatment: therapeutic diphenylcyclopropenone sensitization with weekly scalp DPC. This clonotype has just a few counts. Its antigen remains unidentified. TCRdb used MiXCR to reprocess the RACE reads, holding one entry per CDR3 protein. This table holds approximately 75,000 distinct CDR3 sequences, about 8% found once. The sequence was obtained from a woman aged 50 to 60 with alopecia areata. Some clones in this sample may be carry-over from other donors' samples. Sequenced material: whole blood, taken in connection with sensitization to the hapten diphenylcyclopropenone (DPC). V and J are TRBV4-2 and TRBJ1-1; D is ambiguous. The chain's CDR3 is CASSQDRPNTEAFF. CDR3 in DNA: TGTGCCAGCAGCCAAGACAGGCCGAACACTGAAGCTTTCTTT.